The rows below give T cell receptor beta chains drawn from one sample of a study of cytomegalovirus exposure and HLA in healthy donors. Generated by immunoSEQ multiplex PCR, the TCRdb table keeps only in-frame clones and is missing some. Here the sample spans 100,000 to 150,000 clones, roughly a tenth being singletons. The specimen sequenced was PBMCs. The receptors originated from a woman aged 18-29 years in good health and CMV-seropositive. CDR3s include the opening cysteine and the closing phenylalanine or tryptophan. Fields, in order: V gene, J gene, D gene, clone size, CDR3 protein, CDR3 DNA. D genes are given only for firm matches. Some rows have no size entry. The others give once, few or many, or a class for an expanded clone.

TRBV4-2	TRBJ1-2	TRBD1	few	CASSQEGRGRGGYTF	TGTGCCAGCAGCCAAGAGGGCAGGGGGCGCGGGGGCTACACCTTC
TRBV21-1	TRBJ2-7	.	.	CASSKERLAGIGEQYF	TGTGCCAGCAGCAAAGAACGACTAGCGGGAATTGGGGAGCAGTACTTC
TRBV19	TRBJ1-5	TRBD1	.	CASYSPGQGNQPQHF	TGTGCCAGTTACTCTCCGGGACAGGGGAACCAGCCCCAGCATTTT
TRBV11-3	TRBJ1-2	.	few	CASSSDSSPGYTF	TGTGCCAGCAGCTCCGACAGCTCCCCTGGCTACACCTTC
TRBV2	TRBJ2-7	TRBD1	few	CASSGRQGSSYEQYF	TGTGCCAGCAGTGGGCGACAGGGGAGCTCCTACGAGCAGTACTTC
TRBV30	TRBJ1-6	.	.	CAWSPGVGSNSPLHF	TGTGCCTGGAGTCCCGGGGTGGGTAGTAATTCACCCCTCCACTTT
TRBV2	TRBJ1-2	.	.	CASSESVYGYTF	TGTGCCAGCAGTGAGTCTGTCTATGGCTACACCTTC
TRBV13	TRBJ2-7	.	.	CASSSSGVAYEQYF	TGTGCCAGCAGCTCATCGGGAGTGGCTTACGAGCAGTACTTC
TRBV6-1	TRBJ2-7	.	.	CASMTDGEFSYEQYF	TGTGCCAGCATGACGGACGGGGAGTTCTCCTACGAGCAGTACTTC
TRBV28	TRBJ1-1	.	few	CASSYTSMEGMAFF	TGTGCCAGCAGTTATACGAGTATGGAGGGGATGGCTTTCTTT
TRBV6-6	TRBJ2-1	TRBD2	.	CASAIWGGSEQFF	TGTGCCAGCGCCATTTGGGGGGGGAGTGAGCAGTTCTTC
TRBV4-2	TRBJ2-2	.	.	CASSQDLAVYGELFF	TGTGCCAGCAGCCAAGATCTCGCAGTATACGGGGAGCTGTTTTTT
TRBV19	TRBJ2-1	.	.	CASTRGWDEQFF	TGTGCCTCTACGAGAGGGTGGGATGAGCAGTTCTTC
TRBV18	TRBJ2-2	.	.	CASSPPDSRLGELFF	TGTGCCAGCTCACCACCCGACAGCAGGCTCGGGGAGCTGTTTTTT
TRBV30	TRBJ2-1	.	.	CASSEGSNEQFF	TGTGCCTCCTCCGAGGGCTCCAATGAGCAGTTCTTC
TRBV7-9	TRBJ1-2	TRBD1	.	CASTVLRDRDYGYTF	TGTGCCAGCACCGTTCTCCGGGACAGGGACTATGGCTACACCTTC
TRBV30	TRBJ1-4	TRBD1	.	CAWTGQDSFEKLFF	TGTGCCTGGACAGGACAGGATAGTTTTGAAAAACTGTTTTTT
TRBV30	TRBJ1-5	.	few	CAWSVTTNQPQHF	TGTGCCTGGAGTGTAACGACTAATCAGCCCCAGCATTTT
TRBV19	TRBJ2-7	.	.	CASNEIMGLEQYF	TGTGCCAGTAACGAGATCATGGGGCTCGAGCAGTACTTC
TRBV5-1	TRBJ2-7	TRBD1	few	CASSLFRTGGPYEQYF	TGCGCCAGCAGCTTGTTTCGGACAGGAGGACCCTACGAGCAGTACTTC
TRBV29-1	TRBJ2-3	TRBD1	few	CSVITGTGGSDTQYF	TGCAGCGTCATAACCGGGACAGGGGGCTCAGATACGCAGTATTTT
TRBV4-2	TRBJ2-1	.	few	CASSQVGRDRSYNEQFF	TGTGCCAGCAGCCAAGTAGGGCGGGATCGGTCCTACAATGAGCAGTTCTTC
TRBV5-5	TRBJ2-5	.	.	CASSPTGSSEQETQYF	TGTGCCAGCAGCCCAACCGGTTCTAGCGAGCAAGAGACCCAGTACTTC
TRBV29-1	TRBJ1-2	TRBD1	.	CSVGQNYGYTF	TGCAGCGTGGGACAGAACTATGGCTACACCTTC
TRBV2	TRBJ2-1	TRBD2	few	CASIEAGAGNEQFF	TGTGCCAGCATTGAAGCGGGAGCGGGCAATGAGCAGTTCTTC
TRBV11-3	TRBJ1-1	TRBD1	few	CASSPGGRNTEAFF	TGTGCCAGCAGTCCAGGGGGGCGGAACACTGAAGCTTTCTTT
TRBV28	TRBJ2-7	.	few	CASSFRQSIGSYEQYF	TGTGCCAGCAGTTTCCGACAGTCAATAGGCTCCTACGAGCAGTACTTC
TRBV13	TRBJ1-4	.	few	CASSLGQENEKLFF	TGTGCCAGCAGCTTAGGACAGGAAAATGAAAAACTGTTTTTT
TRBV5-6	TRBJ2-2	.	few	CASSFRDRNTGELFF	TGTGCCAGCAGCTTCAGGGATAGGAACACCGGGGAGCTGTTTTTT
TRBV9	TRBJ2-3	TRBD2	few	CASSVTSGSDTQYF	TGTGCCAGCAGCGTGACTAGCGGGTCAGATACGCAGTATTTT
TRBV6-6	TRBJ1-2	TRBD1	.	CASRYPTGGGHGYTF	TGTGCCAGCAGGTATCCCACAGGGGGCGGCCATGGCTACACCTTC
TRBV4-1	TRBJ1-1	.	.	CASSHLAGDTEAFF	TGCGCCAGCAGCCATCTGGCCGGGGACACTGAAGCTTTCTTT
TRBV5-4	TRBJ2-1	.	.	CASSLDAGINEQFF	TGTGCCAGCAGCTTGGACGCGGGGATCAATGAGCAGTTCTTC
TRBV6-5	TRBJ2-1	TRBD1	.	CASSEDREGDEQFF	TGTGCCAGCAGTGAAGACAGGGAAGGGGATGAGCAGTTCTTC
TRBV6-5	TRBJ2-5	.	.	CASSSSETQYF	TGTGCCAGCAGCTCTTCGGAGACCCAGTACTTC
TRBV7-2	TRBJ2-3	.	.	CASSFGGGPDTQYF	TGTGCCAGCAGCTTTGGGGGGGGCCCAGATACGCAGTATTTT
TRBV7-3	TRBJ2-5	TRBD2	.	CASSWGDSGRETQYF	TGTGCCAGCAGCTGGGGTGATAGCGGGAGGGAGACCCAGTACTTC
TRBV7-2	TRBJ1-2	.	few	CASSLAQGQDGYTF	TGTGCCAGCAGCTTAGCGCAGGGTCAGGATGGCTACACCTTC
TRBV5-1	TRBJ2-7	TRBD2	.	CASSWGSGKYEQYF	TGCGCCAGCAGCTGGGGTAGCGGGAAGTACGAGCAGTACTTC
TRBV7-2	TRBJ2-5	.	few	CASSLAGTSQGTQYF	TGTGCCAGCAGCTTAGCGGGGACATCCCAAGGGACCCAGTACTTC
TRBV27	TRBJ2-1	.	.	CASQTGLYNEQFF	TGTGCCAGCCAAACAGGTTTGTACAATGAGCAGTTCTTC
TRBV28	TRBJ1-3	.	few	CASSPLIRAKSFSGNTIYF	TGTGCCAGCAGTCCCCTGATCAGGGCGAAATCCTTCTCTGGAAACACCATATATTTT
TRBV4-1	TRBJ2-1	TRBD2	few	CASSQGDSGPLVEQFF	TGCGCCAGCAGCCAAGGGGATAGCGGGCCTCTTGTTGAGCAGTTCTTC
TRBV5-1	TRBJ2-3	TRBD1	few	CASSWGQITDTQYF	TGCGCCAGCAGCTGGGGACAGATCACAGATACGCAGTATTTT
TRBV5-7	TRBJ2-1	.	.	CASSFLTGRNWQFF	TGTGCCAGCAGCTTCCTGACAGGGAGGAATTGGCAGTTCTTC
TRBV19	TRBJ2-1	.	few	CASSAGTYNEQFF	TGTGCCAGTAGCGCCGGGACTTACAATGAGCAGTTCTTC
TRBV19	TRBJ2-2	TRBD2	.	CASKTSGSGELFF	TGTGCCAGTAAGACTAGCGGGTCCGGGGAGCTGTTTTTT
TRBV5-1	TRBJ2-1	TRBD1	few	CASSRGQGAPYNEQFF	TGCGCCAGCAGCCGGGGGCAGGGGGCGCCTTACAATGAGCAGTTCTTC
TRBV4-2	TRBJ2-1	TRBD2	few	CASSPRLAEYNEQFF	TGTGCCAGCAGCCCTCGACTAGCGGAGTACAATGAGCAGTTCTTC
TRBV28	TRBJ1-3	TRBD1	.	CASSLISGTGFRNTIYF	TGTGCCAGCAGTTTAATATCCGGGACAGGATTCCGCAACACCATATATTTT
TRBV7-2	TRBJ2-2	TRBD1	few	CASSLVSTGGTGELFF	TGTGCCAGCAGCTTAGTGTCCACAGGGGGAACCGGGGAGCTGTTTTTT
TRBV28	TRBJ2-3	TRBD2	few	CASSLGLAGGGGGTDTQYF	TGTGCCAGCAGTTTAGGGCTAGCGGGAGGCGGAGGTGGCACAGATACGCAGTATTTT
TRBV7-8	TRBJ2-7	.	.	CASSHGSQVDEQYF	TGTGCCAGCAGCCACGGGTCCCAAGTGGACGAGCAGTACTTC
TRBV6-6	TRBJ2-1	TRBD2	.	CASRTILAGSYNEQFF	TGTGCCAGCAGAACCATCCTAGCGGGATCCTACAATGAGCAGTTCTTC
TRBV7-9	TRBJ1-2	TRBD1	.	CASSNTGTGGEDYGYTF	TGTGCCAGCAGCAATACCGGGACAGGGGGCGAAGACTATGGCTACACCTTC
TRBV7-9	TRBJ2-1	TRBD2	few	CASSPQGLAGVVTQFF	TGTGCCAGCAGCCCTCAGGGACTAGCGGGAGTTGTCACACAGTTCTTC